This note documents a single T cell receptor (beta chain) sequence. Its specificity is not known. The method was immunoSEQ multiplex PCR; TCRdb's version includes in-frame clones alone and lacks a portion of them. The sample consists of tens of thousands of clones, roughly 90% of them appearing once. This sample stems from a study of PD-1 blockade in classical Hodgkin lymphoma. Study outcomes and limitations: Reports described newly diagnosed patients as having lower baseline TCR diversity than healthy donors.

Germline CDR1 and CDR2: LNHDA and SQIVND (reference sequence). This CDR3 region has 14 residues. Deletions cut 6 bases from V and 4 bases from J, with 15 bases between. Time point given: cycle 4 day 1 (C4D1), after more than five weeks of nivolumab. No patient escaped relapse after autologous stem cell transplantation, and brentuximab vedotin exposure varied. The TCR originated in a human donor with classical Hodgkin lymphoma. This chain uses TRBV19 with TRBJ2-5; D gene uncertain. This specimen consisted of peripheral blood mononuclear cells (PBMCs), obtained before the fourth cycle of nivolumab. The CDR3 loop is CASSGLFLGETQYF. CDR3 coding DNA: TGTGCCAGTAGCGGGCTGTTTCTCGGAGAGACCCAGTACTTC.